This T cell receptor (beta chain) was obtained from a study of shared clonotypes between healthy human individuals. Deep-level running was used for the assay. Profiled with immunoSEQ multiplex PCR; TCRdb holds only in-frame clones, not every one. The sample carries millions of clones, 85% to 95% recorded once. Study-level points and caveats: Across four donors, naive CD4 shared roughly 5.2%, naive CD8 more than 3%, memory CD4 2.3%, memory CD8 more than 0.35%.

About this clone: What it binds is unknown.

The V gene lost 4 bases and the J gene lost 6 bases, with 16 bases spanning the gap. The CDR3 spans 14 residues. Germline CDR1 reads MGHDK; CDR2 reads SYGVNS. What was sequenced was naive CD4+ T cells sorted from blood. Subset described: CD45RA+ positively selected. This chain uses TRBV25-1 with TRBJ2-7, with D unclear. This sequence originates from a man aged 18 to 30 in good health. The CDR3 protein is CASSAQPETVEQYF. DNA for the CDR3: TGTGCCAGCAGTGCCCAGCCGGAGACGGTCGAGCAGTACTTC.